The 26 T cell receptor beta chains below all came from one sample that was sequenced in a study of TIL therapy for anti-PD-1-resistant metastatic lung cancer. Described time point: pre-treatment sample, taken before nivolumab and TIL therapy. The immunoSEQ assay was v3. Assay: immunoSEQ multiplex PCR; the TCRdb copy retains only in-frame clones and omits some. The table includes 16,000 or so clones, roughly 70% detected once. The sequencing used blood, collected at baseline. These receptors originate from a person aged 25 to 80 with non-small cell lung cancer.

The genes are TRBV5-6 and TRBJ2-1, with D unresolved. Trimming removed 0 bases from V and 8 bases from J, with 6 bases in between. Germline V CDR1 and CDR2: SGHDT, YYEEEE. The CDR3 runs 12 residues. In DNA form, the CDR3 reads TGTGCCAGCAGCTTGGAATCGTATGAGCAGTTCTTC. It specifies CASSLESYEQFF.

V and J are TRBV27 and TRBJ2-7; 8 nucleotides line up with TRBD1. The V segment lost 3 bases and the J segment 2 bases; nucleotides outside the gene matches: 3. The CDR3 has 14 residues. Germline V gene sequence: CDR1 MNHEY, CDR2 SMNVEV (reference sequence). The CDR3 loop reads CASSFWDRPYEQYF. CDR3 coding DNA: TGTGCCAGCAGTTTTTGGGACAGGCCCTACGAGCAGTACTTC.

The CDR3 protein is CAINPERRTDTQYF. Written as DNA, the CDR3 is TGTGCCATCAACCCGGAGCGCCGCACAGATACGCAGTATTTT. The chain has TRBV10-3 and TRBJ2-3; D ambiguous. Deletions cut 7 bases from V and 1 base from J, with 12 bases between. Germline CDR1 ENHRY, CDR2 SYGVKD. The CDR3 sequence is 14 residues long.

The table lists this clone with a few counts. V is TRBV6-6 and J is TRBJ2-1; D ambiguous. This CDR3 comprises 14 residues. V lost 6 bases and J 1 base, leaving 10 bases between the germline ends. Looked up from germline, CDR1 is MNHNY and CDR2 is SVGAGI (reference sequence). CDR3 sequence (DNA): TGTGCCAGCAGCCCCGTGGAGTCCTACAATGAGCAGTTCTTC. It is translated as CASSPVESYNEQFF.

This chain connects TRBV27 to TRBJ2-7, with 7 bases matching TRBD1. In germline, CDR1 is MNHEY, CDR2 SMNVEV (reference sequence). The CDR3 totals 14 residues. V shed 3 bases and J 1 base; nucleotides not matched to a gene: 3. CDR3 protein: CASSFRDRSYEQYF. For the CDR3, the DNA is TGTGCCAGCAGTTTTCGGGACAGATCCTACGAGCAGTACTTC.

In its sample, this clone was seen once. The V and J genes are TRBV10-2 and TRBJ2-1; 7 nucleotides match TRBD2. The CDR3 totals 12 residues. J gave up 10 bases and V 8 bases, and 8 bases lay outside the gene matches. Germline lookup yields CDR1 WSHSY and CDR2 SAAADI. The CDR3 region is CASASSGREQFF. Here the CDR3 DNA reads TGCGCCAGCGCCTCTAGCGGACGAGAGCAGTTCTTC.

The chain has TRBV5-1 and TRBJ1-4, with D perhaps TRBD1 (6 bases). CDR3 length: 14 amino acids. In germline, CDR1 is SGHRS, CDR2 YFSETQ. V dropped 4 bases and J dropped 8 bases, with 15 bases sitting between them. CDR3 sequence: CASSLKTGEEKLFF. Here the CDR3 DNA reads TGCGCCAGCAGCCTGAAGACAGGAGAAGAAAAACTGTTTTTT.

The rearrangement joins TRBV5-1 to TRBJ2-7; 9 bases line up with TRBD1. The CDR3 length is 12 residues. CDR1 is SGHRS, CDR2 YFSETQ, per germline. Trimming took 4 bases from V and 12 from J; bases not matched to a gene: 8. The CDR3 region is CASSTRDRDLYF. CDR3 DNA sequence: TGCGCCAGCAGCACCCGGGACAGGGACTTGTACTTC. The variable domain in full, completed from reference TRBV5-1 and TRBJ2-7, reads KAGVTQTPRYLIKTRGQQVTLSCSPISGHRSVSWYQQTPGQGLQFLFEYFSETQRNKGNFPGRFSGRQFSNSRSEMNVSTLELGDSALYLCASSTRDRDLYFGPGTRLTVT.

For the CDR3, the DNA is TGTGCCAGCAGTATACAGGGCTCTGGGGCCAACGTCCTGACTTTC. This sequence encodes CASSIQGSGANVLTF. This chain connects TRBV28 to TRBJ2-6; tentative D call: TRBD1 (6 bases). This CDR3 contains 15 residues. The V gene lost 5 bases and the J gene lost 0 bases, with 8 bases spanning the gap. Germline V gives CDR1 MDHEN, CDR2 SYDVKM.

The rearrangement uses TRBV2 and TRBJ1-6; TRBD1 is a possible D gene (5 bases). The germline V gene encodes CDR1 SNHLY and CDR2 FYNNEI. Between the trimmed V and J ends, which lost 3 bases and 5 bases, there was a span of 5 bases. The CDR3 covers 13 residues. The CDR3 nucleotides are TGTGCCAGCAGTGACAGGGATAATTCACCCCTCCACTTT. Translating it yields CASSDRDNSPLHF.

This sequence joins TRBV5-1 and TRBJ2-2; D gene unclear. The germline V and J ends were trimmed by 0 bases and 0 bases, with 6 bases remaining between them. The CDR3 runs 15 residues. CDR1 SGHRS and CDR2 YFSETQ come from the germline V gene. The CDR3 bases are TGCGCCAGCAGCTTGGACGGACCGAACACCGGGGAGCTGTTTTTT. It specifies CASSLDGPNTGELFF.

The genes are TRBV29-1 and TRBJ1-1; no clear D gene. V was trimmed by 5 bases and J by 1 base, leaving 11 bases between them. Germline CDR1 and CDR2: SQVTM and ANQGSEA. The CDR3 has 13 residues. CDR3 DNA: TGCAGCGTTCCCCCGGGCCCGAACACTGAAGCTTTCTTT. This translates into CSVPPGPNTEAFF. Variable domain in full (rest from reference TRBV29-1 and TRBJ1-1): SAVISQKPSRDICQRGTSLTIQCQVDSQVTMMFWYRQQPGQSLTLIATANQGSEATYESGFVIDKFPISRPNLTFSTLTVSNMSPEDSSIYLCSVPPGPNTEAFFGQGTRLTVV.

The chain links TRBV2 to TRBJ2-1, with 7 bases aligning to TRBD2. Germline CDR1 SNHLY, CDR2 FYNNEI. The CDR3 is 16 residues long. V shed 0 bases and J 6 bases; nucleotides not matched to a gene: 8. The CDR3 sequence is CASSEAARRGINEQFF. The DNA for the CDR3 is TGTGCCAGCAGTGAAGCGGCCCGGCGGGGGATCAATGAGCAGTTCTTC. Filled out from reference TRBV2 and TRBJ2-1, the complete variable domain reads EPEVTQTPSHQVTQMGQEVILRCVPISNHLYFYWYRQILGQKVEFLVSFYNNEISEKSEIFDDQFSVERPDGSNFTLKIRSTKLEDSAMYFCASSEAARRGINEQFFGPGTRLTVL.

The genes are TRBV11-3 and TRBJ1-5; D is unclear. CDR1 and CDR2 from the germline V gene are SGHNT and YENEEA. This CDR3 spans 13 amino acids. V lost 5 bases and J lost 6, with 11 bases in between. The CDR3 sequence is CASSLSGSQPQHF. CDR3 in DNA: TGTGCCAGCAGCCTATCGGGGAGTCAGCCCCAGCATTTT. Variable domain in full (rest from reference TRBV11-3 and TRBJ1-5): EAGVVQSPRYKIIEKKQPVAFWCNPISGHNTLYWYLQNLGQGPELLIRYENEEAVDDSQLPKDRFSAERLKGVDSTLKIQPAELGDSAVYLCASSLSGSQPQHFGDGTRLSIL.

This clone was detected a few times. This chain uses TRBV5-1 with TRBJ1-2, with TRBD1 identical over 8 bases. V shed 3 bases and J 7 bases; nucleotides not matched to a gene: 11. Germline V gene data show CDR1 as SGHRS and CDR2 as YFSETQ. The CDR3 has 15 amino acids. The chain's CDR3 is CASSSSQPGGTGYTF. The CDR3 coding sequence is TGCGCCAGCAGCTCATCCCAACCAGGGGGCACTGGCTACACCTTC.

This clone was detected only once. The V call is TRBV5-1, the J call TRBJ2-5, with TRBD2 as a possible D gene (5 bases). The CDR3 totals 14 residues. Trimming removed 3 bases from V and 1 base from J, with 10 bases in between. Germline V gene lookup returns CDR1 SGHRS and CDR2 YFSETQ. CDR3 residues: CASSSGIRQETQYF. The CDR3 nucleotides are TGCGCCAGCAGCTCCGGGATTCGCCAAGAGACCCAGTACTTC.

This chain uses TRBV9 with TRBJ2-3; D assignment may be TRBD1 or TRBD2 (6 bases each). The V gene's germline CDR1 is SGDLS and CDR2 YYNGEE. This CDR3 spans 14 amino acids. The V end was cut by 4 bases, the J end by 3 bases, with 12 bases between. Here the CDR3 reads CASSRLGGTDTQYF. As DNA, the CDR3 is TGTGCCAGCAGCCGGCTAGGGGGGACAGATACGCAGTATTTT.

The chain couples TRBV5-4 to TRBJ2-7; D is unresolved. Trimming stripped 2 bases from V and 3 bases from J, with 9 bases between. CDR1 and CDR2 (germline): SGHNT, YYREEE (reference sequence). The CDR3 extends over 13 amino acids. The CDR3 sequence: CASSLGLGYEQYF. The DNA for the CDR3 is TGTGCCAGCAGCTTAGGCCTCGGCTACGAGCAGTACTTC.

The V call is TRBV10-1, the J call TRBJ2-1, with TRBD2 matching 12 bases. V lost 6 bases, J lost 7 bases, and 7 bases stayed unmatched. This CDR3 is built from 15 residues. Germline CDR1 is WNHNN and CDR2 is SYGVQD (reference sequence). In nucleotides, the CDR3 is TGCGCCAGCAGCGGGTCAGGACTAGCGGGAAATGAGCAGTTCTTC. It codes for CASSGSGLAGNEQFF.

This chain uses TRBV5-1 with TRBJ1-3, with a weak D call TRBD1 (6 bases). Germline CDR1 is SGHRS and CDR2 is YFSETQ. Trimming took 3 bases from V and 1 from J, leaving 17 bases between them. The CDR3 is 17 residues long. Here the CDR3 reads CASSSTGRGASGNTIYF. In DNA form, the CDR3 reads TGCGCCAGCAGCTCGACCGGACGGGGGGCTTCTGGAAACACCATATATTTT.

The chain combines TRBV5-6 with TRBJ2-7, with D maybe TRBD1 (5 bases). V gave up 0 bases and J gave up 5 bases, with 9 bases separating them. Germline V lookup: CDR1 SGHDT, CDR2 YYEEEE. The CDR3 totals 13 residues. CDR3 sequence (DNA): TGTGCCAGCAGCTTGGGACCGACAGACGAGCAGTACTTC. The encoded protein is CASSLGPTDEQYF.

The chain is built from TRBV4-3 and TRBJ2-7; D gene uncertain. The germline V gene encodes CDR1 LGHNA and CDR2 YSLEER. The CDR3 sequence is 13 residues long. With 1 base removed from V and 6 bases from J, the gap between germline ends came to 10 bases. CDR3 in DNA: TGCGCCAGCAGCCAAGGGGTACCCGGCGAGCAGTACTTC. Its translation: CASSQGVPGEQYF.

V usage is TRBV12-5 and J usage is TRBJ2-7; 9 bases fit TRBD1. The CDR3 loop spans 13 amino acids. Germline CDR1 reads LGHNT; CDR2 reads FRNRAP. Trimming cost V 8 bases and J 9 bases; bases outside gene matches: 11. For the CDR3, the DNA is TGTGCTAGTCCGGACAGGGGATGTCCCGGGCAGTACTTC. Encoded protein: CASPDRGCPGQYF. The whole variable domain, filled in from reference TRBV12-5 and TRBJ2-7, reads DARVTQTPRHKVTEMGQEVTMRCQPILGHNTVFWYRQTMMQGLELLAYFRNRAPLDDSGMPKDRFSAEMPDATLATLKIQPSEPRDSAVYFCASPDRGCPGQYFGPGTRLTVT.

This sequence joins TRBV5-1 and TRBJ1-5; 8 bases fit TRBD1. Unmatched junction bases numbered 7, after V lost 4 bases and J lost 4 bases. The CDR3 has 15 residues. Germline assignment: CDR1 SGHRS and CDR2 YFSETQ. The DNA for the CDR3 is TGCGCCAGCAGCATTGACAGGGGCGAGAATCAGCCCCAGCATTTT. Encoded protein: CASSIDRGENQPQHF.

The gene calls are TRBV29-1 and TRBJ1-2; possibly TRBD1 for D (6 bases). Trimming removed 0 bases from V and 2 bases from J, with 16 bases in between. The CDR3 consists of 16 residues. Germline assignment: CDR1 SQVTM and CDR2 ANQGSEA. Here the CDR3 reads CSVEDQGSPLNYGYTF. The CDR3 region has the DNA TGCAGCGTTGAAGATCAGGGGTCCCCCTTAAACTATGGCTACACCTTC.

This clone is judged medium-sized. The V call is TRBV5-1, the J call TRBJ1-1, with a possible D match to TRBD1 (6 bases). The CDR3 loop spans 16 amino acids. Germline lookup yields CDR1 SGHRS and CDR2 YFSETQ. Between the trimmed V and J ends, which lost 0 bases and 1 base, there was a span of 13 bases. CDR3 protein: CASSLVPGQANTEAFF. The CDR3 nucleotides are TGCGCCAGCAGCTTGGTCCCGGGACAAGCGAACACTGAAGCTTTCTTT. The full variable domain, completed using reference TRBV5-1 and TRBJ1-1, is KAGVTQTPRYLIKTRGQQVTLSCSPISGHRSVSWYQQTPGQGLQFLFEYFSETQRNKGNFPGRFSGRQFSNSRSEMNVSTLELGDSALYLCASSLVPGQANTEAFFGQGTRLTVV.